The 15 T cell receptor beta chains listed next were all sequenced from one sample in a study of T cell clonotyping in hematopoietic cell transplantation. TCRdb keeps only in-frame clones here, not all; method: immunoSEQ multiplex PCR. The data hold around 25,000 clones, with almost 96% observed a single time. The material sequenced was peripheral blood mononuclear cells. The receptors were sampled from a man aged 50 or older in good health. Some clones in this sample may be carry-over from other donors' samples.

V gene TRBV5-4 combines with J gene TRBJ2-7; D uncertain. There are 12 residues in the CDR3. V lost 4 bases and J 11 bases, leaving 16 bases between the germline ends. Germline values: CDR1 SGHNT, CDR2 YYREEE (reference sequence). The DNA for the CDR3 is TGTGCCAGCAGCGTGTTCACTTCACTGGAGTACTTC. Protein: CASSVFTSLEYF.

This chain uses TRBV28 with TRBJ1-3; 7 bases match TRBD1. Per the germline V gene, CDR1 is MDHEN and CDR2 is SYDVKM. CDR3 size: 16 residues. Germline trimming cut 4 bases from V and 4 bases from J; bases unmatched to any gene: 10. CDR3 in DNA: TGTGCCAGCAGTTATCACTCGACAGGGATCGGAAACACCATATATTTT. It encodes CASSYHSTGIGNTIYF.

The J gene is TRBJ2-5, the V gene TRBV7-2; 12 nucleotides match TRBD2. CDR3 length equals 15 residues. With 5 bases clipped from V and 6 bases from J, the junction kept 7 bases outside the gene matches. Germline V gene sequence: CDR1 SGHTA, CDR2 FQGNSA. The CDR3 nucleotides read TGTGCCAGCAGCCCTAGACTAGCGGGGGATCAGACCCAGTACTTC. Encoded protein: CASSPRLAGDQTQYF.

This rearrangement joins TRBV27 to TRBJ1-1; D possibly corresponds to TRBD1 (5 bases). The V gene's germline CDR1 is MNHEY and CDR2 SMNVEV (reference sequence). This CDR3 comprises 13 residues. V gave up 5 bases and J gave up 0 bases, with 7 bases separating them. The CDR3 loop reads CASSKGLNTEAFF. CDR3 DNA sequence: TGTGCCAGCAGTAAGGGGTTGAACACTGAAGCTTTCTTT.

This chain connects TRBV19 to TRBJ1-5; D remains unclear. The CDR3 contains 16 residues. V shed 5 bases and J shed 2 bases, with 16 bases lying between them. Germline V gene sequence: CDR1 LNHDA, CDR2 SQIVND (reference sequence). CDR3 residues: CASSHPERVRNQPQHF. As DNA, the CDR3 is TGTGCCAGTAGTCATCCCGAAAGGGTTCGCAATCAGCCCCAGCATTTT.

The V gene is TRBV7-2, the J gene TRBJ2-3, with TRBD1 identical over 10 bases. Germline-derived CDR1 and CDR2 are SGHTA and FQGNSA. This CDR3 comprises 13 residues. Trimming took 5 bases from V and 5 from J; bases not matched to a gene: 1. CDR3 in DNA: TGTGCCAGCAGCGGGGACAGGGGAGATACGCAGTATTTT. Its translation: CASSGDRGDTQYF.

This clone was counted a single time. V is TRBV6-1 and J is TRBJ2-3; 8 positions agree with TRBD2. V shed 8 bases and J 4 bases; nucleotides not matched to a gene: 5. The V gene's germline CDR1 is MNHNS and CDR2 SASEGT. The length of the CDR3 is 13 residues. CDR3 loop: CASEERGPDTQYF. The CDR3 bases are TGTGCCAGCGAAGAGCGGGGGCCAGATACGCAGTATTTT.

The chain has TRBV15 and TRBJ1-1, with D possibly TRBD1 on 6 matching bases. Germline V gives CDR1 LNHNV, CDR2 YYDKDF (reference sequence). The CDR3 runs 15 residues. Deletions cut 0 bases from V and 5 bases from J, with 13 bases between. The CDR3 DNA reads TGTGCCACCAGCAGAGATCAGGGGTTAGTGACTGAAGCTTTCTTT. This encodes CATSRDQGLVTEAFF.

The chain combines TRBV6-5 with TRBJ1-2; D is unclear. V lost 7 bases, J lost 3 bases, and 15 bases lay in between. The CDR3 runs to 14 residues. In germline, CDR1 is MNHEY, CDR2 SVGAGI. CDR3 coding DNA: TGTGCCAGCACCGACTCTCCAATCCACTATGGCTACACCTTC. It is translated as CASTDSPIHYGYTF.

The rearrangement joins TRBV5-6 to TRBJ1-6, with 9 bases fitting TRBD1. Per the germline V gene, CDR1 is SGHDT and CDR2 is YYEEEE. This CDR3 has 15 residues. Unmatched junction bases numbered 9, after V lost 4 bases and J lost 10 bases. This CDR3 is CASSLRTGVGSPLHF. CDR3 sequence (DNA): TGTGCCAGCAGCCTCCGGACAGGGGTTGGGTCACCCCTCCACTTT.

This chain uses TRBV25-1 with TRBJ2-7; possible D gene TRBD2, 5 bases. The CDR3 is 15 residues long. With 1 base removed from V and 1 base from J, the gap between germline ends came to 11 bases. Germline V CDR1 and CDR2: MGHDK, SYGVNS. The DNA for the CDR3 is TGTGCCAGCAGTGAATGGGGTGGAGGATCCTACGAGCAGTACTTC. This encodes CASSEWGGGSYEQYF.

The chain is built from TRBV29-1 and TRBJ1-1; maybe TRBD1 (6 bases). CDR3 length equals 14 residues. CDR1 and CDR2 (germline): SQVTM, ANQGSEA. With 7 bases removed from V and 3 bases from J, the gap between germline ends came to 18 bases. The DNA of the CDR3 is TGCAGCGCTGAGGGGACAAAAAAAGACACTGAAGCTTTCTTT. The encoded protein is CSAEGTKKDTEAFF.

This chain uses TRBV6-5 with TRBJ1-1; a weak D match, TRBD1 (5 bases). Germline CDR1 is MNHEY and CDR2 is SVGAGI. With 5 bases removed from V and 1 base from J, the gap between germline ends came to 11 bases. The CDR3 sequence is 14 residues long. The CDR3 bases are TGTGCCAGCAGTCGGGACGGCTCGAACACTGAAGCTTTCTTT. Translation gives CASSRDGSNTEAFF.

The gene calls are TRBV5-8 and TRBJ1-4; D may be TRBD1 (5 bases). The germline V and J ends were trimmed by 0 bases and 6 bases, with 12 bases remaining between them. Germline V CDR1 and CDR2: SGHTS, YDEGEE. This CDR3 has 15 amino acids. As DNA, the CDR3 is TGTGCCAGCAGCTTGGACAGGCCGAGCTATGAAAAACTGTTTTTT. Translation gives CASSLDRPSYEKLFF.

Only a few counts were recorded for this clone. The rearrangement joins TRBV28 to TRBJ1-5; D is uncertain. The V gene's germline CDR1 is MDHEN and CDR2 SYDVKM. This CDR3 is built from 12 residues. V was cut by 3 bases and J by 5 bases, with 5 bases left in between. This chain's CDR3 is CASSLADQPQHF. The CDR3 DNA follows: TGTGCCAGCAGTTTGGCGGATCAGCCCCAGCATTTT.